These 8 T cell receptor beta chains share one sample of origin, sequenced in a study of blood T cells in healthy people across ages. It was with a sample-barcoded 5' primer and a J-beta primer mix that a second PCR of about 6 to 12 cycles was run. One entry per CDR3 protein, called by TCRdb with MiXCR from the 5' RACE reads. The sample has about 1.4 million distinct CDR3 sequences; roughly 59% are singletons. Material for sequencing was blood. The source of these receptors is a man aged 18 to 29 in good health.

The chain couples TRBV2 to TRBJ2-7, with 7 bases aligning to TRBD1. Germline V CDR1 and CDR2: SNHLY, FYNNEI. The length of the CDR3 is 14 residues. Trimming removed 4 bases from V and 3 bases from J; junction bases left unmatched: 6. Written as DNA, the CDR3 is TGTGCCAGCAGTGCCCCCGGGACAGTCTACGAGCAGTACTTC. Amino acid sequence: CASSAPGTVYEQYF.

The chain combines TRBV2 with TRBJ1-2; D might be TRBD1 (6 bases). The V gene lost 6 bases and the J gene lost 6 bases, with 17 bases spanning the gap. This CDR3 is 14 amino acids long. CDR1 and CDR2 from the germline V gene are SNHLY and FYNNEI. The CDR3 DNA reads as TGTGCCAGCAGCCTTAGGGGGGTAGAGGATGGCTACACCTTC. Translating it yields CASSLRGVEDGYTF.

This CDR3 reads CASSLAGTKDEQYF. As DNA, the CDR3 is TGCGCCAGCAGCCTAGCCGGGACCAAGGATGAGCAGTACTTC. J is TRBJ2-5 and V is TRBV4-1; D might be TRBD1 or TRBD2, each matching 5 bases. The CDR3 length is 14 residues. Trimming left V 4 bases short and J 11 bases short, with 20 bases between. Germline CDR1 and CDR2: MGHRA and YSYEKL.

The chain combines TRBV20-1 with TRBJ2-5; 12 nucleotides match TRBD2. There are 14 residues in the CDR3. Losses at the gene ends were 4 bases for V and 4 bases for J; bases not matched to a gene: 4. The V gene's germline CDR1 is DFQATT and CDR2 SNEGSKA (reference sequence). CDR3 DNA sequence: TGCAGTGCTATAGCTAGCGGGAGGGCAGAGACCCAGTACTTC. As protein: CSAIASGRAETQYF.

This sequence joins TRBV7-2 and TRBJ2-1, with D maybe TRBD1 (5 bases). The V end lost 5 bases, the J end lost 8 bases, and 16 bases lay between the germline ends. This CDR3 contains 14 residues. In germline, CDR1 is SGHTA, CDR2 FQGNSA. The CDR3 sequence: CASSPTQGKDEQFF. The CDR3 DNA reads as TGTGCCAGCAGCCCAACTCAGGGAAAGGATGAGCAGTTCTTC. The whole variable domain, remainder taken from reference TRBV7-2 and TRBJ2-1, is GAGVSQSPSNKVTEKGKDVELRCDPISGHTALYWYRQSLGQGLEFLIYFQGNSAPDKSGLPSDRFSAERTGGSVSTLTIQRTQQEDSAVYLCASSPTQGKDEQFFGPGTRLTVL.

CDR3 sequence: CSVQRGLPNSPLHF. CDR3 nucleotides: TGCAGTGTACAGAGGGGGTTGCCGAATTCACCCCTCCACTTT. V is TRBV20-1 and J is TRBJ1-6; D might be TRBD1 (6 bases). The CDR3 contains 14 residues. V lost 7 bases and J lost 7, with 17 bases in between. Germline V gene lookup returns CDR1 DFQATT and CDR2 SNEGSKA (reference sequence).

V gene TRBV5-8 combines with J gene TRBJ2-2; D gene unclear. Trimming took off 2 bases at V and 3 bases at J, with 17 bases between the two ends. Germline-derived CDR1 and CDR2 are SGHTS and YDEGEE. CDR3 size: 17 residues. CDR3 amino acids: CASSLPPERRDTGELFF. As DNA, the CDR3 is TGTGCCAGCAGCTTACCACCCGAGAGACGGGACACCGGGGAGCTGTTTTTT.

The CDR3 region is CASSRAGTTDSYGYTF. The CDR3 coding sequence is TGTGCCAGCAGCCGGGCCGGGACAACGGACAGCTATGGCTACACCTTC. This chain connects TRBV6-1 to TRBJ1-2; D perhaps matches TRBD1 (6 bases). The CDR3 runs to 16 residues. The V end lost 6 bases, the J end lost 4 bases, and 21 bases lay between the germline ends. Germline CDR1 MNHNS, CDR2 SASEGT.